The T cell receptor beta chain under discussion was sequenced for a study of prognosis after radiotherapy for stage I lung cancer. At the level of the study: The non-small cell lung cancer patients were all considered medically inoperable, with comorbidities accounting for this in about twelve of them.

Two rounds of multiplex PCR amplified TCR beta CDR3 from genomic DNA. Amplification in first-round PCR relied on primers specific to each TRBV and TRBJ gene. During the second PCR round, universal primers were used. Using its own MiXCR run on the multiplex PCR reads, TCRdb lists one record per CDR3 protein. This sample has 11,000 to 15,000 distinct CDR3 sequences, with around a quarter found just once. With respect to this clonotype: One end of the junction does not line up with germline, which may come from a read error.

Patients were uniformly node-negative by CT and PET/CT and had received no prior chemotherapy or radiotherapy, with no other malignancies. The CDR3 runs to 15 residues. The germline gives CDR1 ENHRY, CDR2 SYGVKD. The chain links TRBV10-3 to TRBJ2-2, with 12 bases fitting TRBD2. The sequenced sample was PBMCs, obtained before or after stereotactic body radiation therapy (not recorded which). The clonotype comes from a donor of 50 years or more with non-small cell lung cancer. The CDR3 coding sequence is TGTGCCACCGCGACTAGCGGGAGCGACACCGTGGAGCTGTTTTTT. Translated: CATATSGSDTVELFF.